This T cell receptor (beta chain) was documented in a study of blood T cell repertoires in COVID-19. Study-level background: PBMCs, B-cell-depleted T cells, or T cells provided the cDNA or gDNA that made up the material.

To note about this clone: Different DNA sequences within this sample yield the same CDR3.

In the original workflow: Counts of nucleated cells, estimated from reference gene primer amplification, were obtained. The method was immunoSEQ multiplex PCR; TCRdb's version includes in-frame clones alone and lacks a portion of them. The V and J calls and the clone size are those of that table, but D and trimming were determined from the DNA. The sample lists approximately 360,000 clones, more than 70% seen once, with 0.95% to 1.5% in the top ten. The sequenced sample consisted of peripheral blood. This clonotype originated in a middle-aged man with acute or convalescent COVID-19.

DNA of the CDR3: TGTGCCTGGAGCGGCGGACAGAGCAATCAGCCCCAGCATTTT. Translation: CAWSGGQSNQPQHF. The chain combines TRBV30 with TRBJ1-5; a possible D gene is TRBD1 (6 bases). This CDR3 contains 14 residues. Germline V gene lookup returns CDR1 GTSNPN and CDR2 SVGIG (reference sequence). V gave up 3 bases and J gave up 1 base, with 10 bases separating them.